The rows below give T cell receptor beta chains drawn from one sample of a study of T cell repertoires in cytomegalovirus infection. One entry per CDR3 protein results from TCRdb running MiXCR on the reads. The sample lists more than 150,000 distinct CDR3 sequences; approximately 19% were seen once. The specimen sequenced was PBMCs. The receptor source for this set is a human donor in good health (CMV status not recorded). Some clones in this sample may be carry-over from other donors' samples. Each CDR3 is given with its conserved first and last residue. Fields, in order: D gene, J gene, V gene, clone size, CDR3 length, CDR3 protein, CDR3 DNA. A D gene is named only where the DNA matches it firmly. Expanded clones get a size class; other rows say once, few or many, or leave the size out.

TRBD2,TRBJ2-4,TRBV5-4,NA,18,CASSLGPSGGGAKNIQYF,TGTGCCAGCAGCTTGGGACCGAGCGGGGGCGGAGCCAAAAACATTCAGTACTTC
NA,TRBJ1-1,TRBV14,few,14,CASSQDGGHFEAFF,TGTGCCAGCAGCCAAGACGGCGGGCACTTTGAAGCTTTCTTT
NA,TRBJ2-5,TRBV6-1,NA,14,CASSERDVGETQYF,TGTGCCAGCAGCGAACGGGACGTCGGGGAGACCCAGTACTTC
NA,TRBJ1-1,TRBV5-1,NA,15,CASRPLPTSNTEAFF,TGCGCCAGCAGGCCGCTACCTACCTCGAACACTGAAGCTTTCTTT
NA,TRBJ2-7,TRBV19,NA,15,CASSPGGLGAYEQYF,TGTGCCAGTAGTCCGGGTGGACTGGGGGCCTACGAGCAGTACTTC
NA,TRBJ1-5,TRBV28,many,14,CASSFIPDNQPQHF,TGTGCCAGCAGTTTCATTCCGGACAATCAGCCCCAGCATTTT
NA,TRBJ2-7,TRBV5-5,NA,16,CASSLQIPNRSYEQYF,TGTGCCAGCAGCTTGCAGATTCCTAATCGTTCCTACGAGCAGTACTTC
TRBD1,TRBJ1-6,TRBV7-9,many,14,CASSSTGGHSPLHF,TGTGCCAGCAGCTCGACAGGGGGCCATTCACCCCTCCACTTT
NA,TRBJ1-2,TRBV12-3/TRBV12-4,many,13,CASTKPPGYGYTF,TGTGCCAGCACGAAGCCGCCGGGGTATGGCTACACCTTC
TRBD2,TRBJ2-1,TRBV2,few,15,CASSGRTSGTNEQFF,TGTGCCAGCAGTGGTAGGACTAGCGGTACCAATGAGCAGTTCTTC
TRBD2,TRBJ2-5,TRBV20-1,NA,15,CSASPSGRYQETQYF,TGCAGTGCTAGTCCTAGCGGGAGGTACCAAGAGACCCAGTACTTC
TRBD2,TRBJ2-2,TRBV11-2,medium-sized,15,CASRKAGVRTGELFF,TGTGCCAGCAGGAAAGCGGGAGTTCGCACCGGGGAGCTGTTTTTT
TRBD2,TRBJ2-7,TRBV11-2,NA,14,CASSLVLAGNEQYF,TGTGCCAGCAGCTTAGTTCTAGCGGGGAACGAGCAGTACTTC
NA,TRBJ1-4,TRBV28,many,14,CASSLSGWREKLFF,TGTGCCAGCAGCCTAAGCGGATGGAGAGAAAAACTGTTTTTT
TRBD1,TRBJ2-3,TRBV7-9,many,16,CASSRQPGQGADTQYF,TGTGCCAGCAGCCGACAGCCGGGACAGGGAGCAGATACGCAGTATTTT
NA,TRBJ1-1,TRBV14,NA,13,CASSLIEGSQAFF,TGTGCCAGCAGCCTTATAGAGGGGTCGCAAGCTTTCTTT
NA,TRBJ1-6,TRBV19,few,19,CASSIAEGLSSSYNSPLHF,TGTGCCAGTAGTATAGCTGAGGGCCTTTCAAGCTCCTATAATTCACCCCTCCACTTT
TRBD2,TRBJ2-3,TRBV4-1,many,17,CASSQLAGGPSTDTQYF,TGCGCCAGCAGCCAACTAGCGGGGGGGCCAAGCACAGATACGCAGTATTTT
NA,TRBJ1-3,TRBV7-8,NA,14,CASSSTGNPNTIYF,TGTGCCAGCAGCTCCACCGGGAATCCAAACACCATATATTTT
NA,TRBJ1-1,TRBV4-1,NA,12,CASSRTKGEAFF,TGCGCCAGCAGCCGGACCAAGGGTGAAGCTTTCTTT
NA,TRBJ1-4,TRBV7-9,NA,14,CASSPQGDNEKLFF,TGTGCCAGCAGCCCGCAAGGCGATAATGAAAAACTGTTTTTT
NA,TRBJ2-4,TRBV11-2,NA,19,CASSSIGRTVKIAKNIQYF,TGTGCCAGCAGCTCCATTGGGAGGACAGTCAAGATAGCCAAAAACATTCAGTACTTC
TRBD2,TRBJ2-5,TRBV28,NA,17,CASSPLGAGGAGETQYF,TGTGCCAGCAGTCCTCTCGGGGCGGGGGGGGCCGGGGAGACCCAGTACTTC
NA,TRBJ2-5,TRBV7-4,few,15,CASSPGRTPQETQYF,TGTGCCAGCAGCCCAGGGAGGACACCTCAAGAGACCCAGTACTTC
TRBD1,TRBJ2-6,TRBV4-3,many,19,CASSPGQGDPFSGANVLTF,TGCGCCAGCAGCCCCGGACAGGGGGACCCCTTCTCTGGGGCCAACGTCCTGACTTTC
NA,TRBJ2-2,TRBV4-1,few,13,CASSPLGYGELFF,TGCGCCAGCAGCCCTTTGGGATACGGGGAGCTGTTTTTT
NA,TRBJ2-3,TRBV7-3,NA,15,CASSPSGEPTDTQYF,TGTGCCAGCAGCCCCTCGGGGGAGCCCACAGATACGCAGTATTTT
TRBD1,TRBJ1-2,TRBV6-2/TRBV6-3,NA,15,CASSYSTGPRDGHTF,TGTGCCAGCAGTTACTCGACAGGGCCTAGAGATGGCCACACCTTC
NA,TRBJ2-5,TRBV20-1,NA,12,CSARVQGETQYF,TGCAGTGCTAGAGTCCAGGGTGAGACCCAGTACTTC
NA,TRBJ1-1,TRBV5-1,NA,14,CASSRDRVHTEAFF,TGCGCCAGCAGCCGGGACCGGGTGCACACTGAAGCTTTCTTT
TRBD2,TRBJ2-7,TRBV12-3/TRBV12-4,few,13,CASSGLAGHEQYF,TGTGCCAGCAGCGGACTAGCGGGCCACGAGCAGTACTTC
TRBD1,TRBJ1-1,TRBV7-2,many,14,CASSPDRLNTEAFF,TGTGCCAGCAGCCCGGACAGGTTGAACACTGAAGCTTTCTTT
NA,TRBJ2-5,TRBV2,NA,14,CASTGRGVQETQYF,TGTGCCAGCACGGGACGGGGAGTACAAGAGACCCAGTACTTC
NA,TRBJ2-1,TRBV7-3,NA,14,CDSSSYGTYNEQFF,TGTGACAGCAGCTCCTACGGGACATACAATGAGCAGTTCTTC
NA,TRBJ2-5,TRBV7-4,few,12,CASSRVQETQYF,TGTGCCAGCAGCAGGGTTCAAGAGACCCAGTACTTC
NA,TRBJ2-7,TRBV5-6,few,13,CASSFSRSYEQYF,TGTGCCAGCAGCTTCTCGCGCTCCTACGAGCAGTACTTC
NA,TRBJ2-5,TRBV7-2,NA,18,CASSLSLWTDLRGETQYF,TGTGCCAGCAGCTTATCGCTGTGGACGGACCTAAGAGGGGAGACCCAGTACTTC
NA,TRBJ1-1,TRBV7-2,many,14,CASSLELPATEAFF,TGTGCCAGCAGCTTAGAACTTCCCGCCACTGAAGCTTTCTTT
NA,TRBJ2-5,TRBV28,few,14,CASSGQGPPETQYF,TGTGCCAGCAGCGGTCAGGGGCCCCCGGAGACCCAGTACTTC
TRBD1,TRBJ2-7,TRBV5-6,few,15,CASSSGTGVKVEQYF,TGTGCCAGCAGCTCGGGGACAGGGGTGAAGGTGGAGCAGTACTTC
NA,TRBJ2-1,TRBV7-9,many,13,CASSFRGHNEQFF,TGTGCCAGCAGCTTTAGGGGACACAATGAGCAGTTCTTC
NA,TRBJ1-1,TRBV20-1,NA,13,CSARGQRNTEAFF,TGCAGTGCTAGAGGCCAGAGGAACACTGAAGCTTTCTTT
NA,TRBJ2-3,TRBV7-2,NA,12,CAISPGTDTQYF,TGTGCAATCAGCCCCGGGACAGATACGCAGTATTTT
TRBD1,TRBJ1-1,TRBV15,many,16,CATSRGSQGANTEAFF,TGTGCCACCAGCAGAGGATCACAGGGGGCGAACACTGAAGCTTTCTTT
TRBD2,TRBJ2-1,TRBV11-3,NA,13,CASSIVGGIEQFF,TGTGCCAGCAGCATAGTCGGGGGGATTGAGCAGTTCTTC
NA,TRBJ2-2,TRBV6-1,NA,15,CASSVGWRAYGELFF,TGTGCCAGCAGTGTTGGCTGGAGGGCCTACGGGGAGCTGTTTTTT
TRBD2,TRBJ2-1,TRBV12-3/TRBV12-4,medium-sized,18,CASFSQGLARPPYNEQFF,TGTGCCAGCTTCTCGCAAGGACTAGCGAGACCCCCCTACAATGAGCAGTTCTTC
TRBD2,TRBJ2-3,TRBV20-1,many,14,CSARLAGVTDTQYF,TGCAGTGCTAGACTAGCGGGAGTCACAGATACGCAGTATTTT